The subject of this entry is one TCR beta chain. The CDR3 extends 3 residues past the end of the read, so its final part is completed from the germline J gene. This specimen comes from a study of T cells in women clearing cervical HPV infection. Sequencing used immunoSEQ multiplex PCR; TCRdb keeps in-frame clones, though not all of them. Here the sample table reports some 40,000 clones. Germline CDR1 and CDR2: SEHNR and FQNEAQ (reference sequence). V shed 6 bases and J 4 bases; nucleotides not matched to a gene: 6. The CDR3 has 14 amino acids. The sequencing sample was made of blood buffy coat. The chain couples TRBV7-9 to TRBJ2-3; 8 bases match TRBD2. The TCR originated in a woman between 18 and 75 years old with a cervical HPV16 infection that either progressed to CIN3+ or cleared (not recorded which). The CDR3 protein is CASSVGTSADTQYF. CDR3 DNA, as far as it was read: TGTGCCAGCAGTGTGGGGACTAGTGCAGATACG.